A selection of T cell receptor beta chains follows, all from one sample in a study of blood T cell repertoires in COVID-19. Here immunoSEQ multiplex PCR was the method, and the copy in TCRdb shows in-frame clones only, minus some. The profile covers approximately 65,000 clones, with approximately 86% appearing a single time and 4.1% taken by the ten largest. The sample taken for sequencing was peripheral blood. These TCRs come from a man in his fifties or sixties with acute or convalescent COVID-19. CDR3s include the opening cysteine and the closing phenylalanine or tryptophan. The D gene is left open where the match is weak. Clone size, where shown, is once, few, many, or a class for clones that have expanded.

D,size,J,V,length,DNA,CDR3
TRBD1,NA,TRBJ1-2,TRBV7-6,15,TGTGCCAGCAGCCCCCGGCAGGGGGCGTATTATGGCTACACCTTC,CASSPRQGAYYGYTF
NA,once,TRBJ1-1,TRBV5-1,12,TGCGCCAGCAGCTCTACCGGGATAGTGGCTTTCTTT,CASSSTGIVAFF
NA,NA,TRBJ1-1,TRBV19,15,TGTGCCAGTAGTATAGTTCGCGGAAAGAACACTGAAGCTTTCTTT,CASSIVRGKNTEAFF
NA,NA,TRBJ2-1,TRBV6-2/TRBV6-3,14,TGTGCCAGCAGTTACAGGGGCACATACAATGAGCAGTTCTTC,CASSYRGTYNEQFF
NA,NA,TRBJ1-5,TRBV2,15,TGTGCCAGCAGTGCCTTCGACACAGCTGATCAGCCCCAGCATTTT,CASSAFDTADQPQHF
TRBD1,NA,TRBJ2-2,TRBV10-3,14,TGTGCCATCATGAGACAGGGTAGAACCGGGGAGCTGTTTTTT,CAIMRQGRTGELFF
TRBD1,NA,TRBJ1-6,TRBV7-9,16,TGTGCCAGCAGCTTGGGACAGAGCTCCTATAATTCACCCCTCCACTTT,CASSLGQSSYNSPLHF
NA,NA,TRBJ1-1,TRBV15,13,TGTGCCACCAGCAGAGATGAGGACACTGAAGCTTTCTTT,CATSRDEDTEAFF
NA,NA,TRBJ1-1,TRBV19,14,TGTGCCAGTAGGGGGCTGTTAAGGGGCACTGAAGCTTTCTTT,CASRGLLRGTEAFF
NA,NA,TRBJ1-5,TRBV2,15,TGTGCCAGCAGTGAGTGGGGAGATAGCAATCAGCCCCAGCATTTT,CASSEWGDSNQPQHF
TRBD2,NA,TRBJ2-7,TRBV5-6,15,TGTGCCAGCAGCCCCGTCTGGACTAGCGGGAATGAGCAGTACTTC,CASSPVWTSGNEQYF
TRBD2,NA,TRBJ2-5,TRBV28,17,TGTGCCAGCAGGACCCTAACTAGCGGGGGGTACCAAGAGACCCAGTACTTC,CASRTLTSGGYQETQYF
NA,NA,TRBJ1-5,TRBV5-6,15,TGTGCCAGCAGCTTGGCCCGCCTACCCGGGGAGCCCCAGCATTTT,CASSLARLPGEPQHF
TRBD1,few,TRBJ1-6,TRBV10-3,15,TGTGCCATCAGAGAAAAAACAGGGGGCATCTCACCCCTCCACTTT,CAIREKTGGISPLHF
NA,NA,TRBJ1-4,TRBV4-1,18,TGCGCCAGCAGCCAAGATTGGGGCAGTAGGGGGTCTAATGAAAAACTGTTTTTT,CASSQDWGSRGSNEKLFF
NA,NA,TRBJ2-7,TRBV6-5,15,TGTGCCAGCAGTTACTGGACGGGAGCTCGCTACGAGCAGTACTTC,CASSYWTGARYEQYF
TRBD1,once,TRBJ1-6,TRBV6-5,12,TGTGCCAGCGAGACAGGGGCTTCACCCCTCCACTTT,CASETGASPLHF
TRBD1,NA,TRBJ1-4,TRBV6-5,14,TGTGCCAGCAGTCGTACAGGGGTTAGGGAAAAACTGTTTTTT,CASSRTGVREKLFF
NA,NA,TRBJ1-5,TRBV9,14,TGTGCCAGCAGCGGTGGGGGGATGGGGCAGCCCCAGCATTTT,CASSGGGMGQPQHF
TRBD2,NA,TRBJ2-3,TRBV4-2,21,TGTGCCAGCAGCCAAGTAAAAACCCCCTTAGCTAGCGGGGGGTTGTTAGATACGCAGTATTTT,CASSQVKTPLASGGLLDTQYF
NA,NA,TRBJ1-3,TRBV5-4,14,TGTGCCAGCAGCTTGGACACCTCTGGAAACACCATATATTTT,CASSLDTSGNTIYF
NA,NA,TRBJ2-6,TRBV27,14,TGTGCCAGCAGCAAGAGCTCTGGGGCCAACGTCCTGACTTTC,CASSKSSGANVLTF